This T cell receptor (beta chain) is drawn from a study of response to subunit inactivated influenza vaccine. General study results and limits: Authors suggested each seasonal flu vaccination may recruit only limited numbers of new T cells.

This CDR3 region has 15 residues. Germline V gene lookup returns CDR1 MNHNS and CDR2 SASEGT. Trimming took 4 bases from V and 6 from J; bases not matched to a gene: 6. This clonotype has only a few counts. Its specificity is not known. TCRdb ran MiXCR on the RT-PCR reads and lists one entry per CDR3 protein. The top ten hold about a tenth of the sample, which has a few hundred thousand distinct CDR3 sequences, around 20% seen once. The clonotype originates from a man in his fifties or sixties who received an inactivated influenza vaccine. The sequences come from PBMCs from blood, collected less than 22 months after vaccination. The rearrangement joins TRBV6-1 to TRBJ1-6, with TRBD1 matching 7 bases. CDR3 loop: CASSGRTGFNSPLHF. For the CDR3, the DNA is TGTGCCAGCAGTGGACGGACAGGATTTAATTCACCCCTCCACTTT.